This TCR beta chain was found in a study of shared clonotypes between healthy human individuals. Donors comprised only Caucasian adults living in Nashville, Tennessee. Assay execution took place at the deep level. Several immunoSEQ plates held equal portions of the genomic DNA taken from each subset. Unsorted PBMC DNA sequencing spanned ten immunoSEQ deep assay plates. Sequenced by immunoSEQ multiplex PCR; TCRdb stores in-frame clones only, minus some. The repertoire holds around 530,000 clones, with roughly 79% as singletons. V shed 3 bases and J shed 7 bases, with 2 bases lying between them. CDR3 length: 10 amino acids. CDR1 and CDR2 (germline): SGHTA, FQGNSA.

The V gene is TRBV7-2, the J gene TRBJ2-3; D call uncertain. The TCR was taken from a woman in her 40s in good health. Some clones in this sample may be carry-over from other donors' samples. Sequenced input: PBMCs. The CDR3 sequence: CASSLNTQYF. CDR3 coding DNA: TGTGCCAGCAGCTTGAATACGCAGTATTTT.